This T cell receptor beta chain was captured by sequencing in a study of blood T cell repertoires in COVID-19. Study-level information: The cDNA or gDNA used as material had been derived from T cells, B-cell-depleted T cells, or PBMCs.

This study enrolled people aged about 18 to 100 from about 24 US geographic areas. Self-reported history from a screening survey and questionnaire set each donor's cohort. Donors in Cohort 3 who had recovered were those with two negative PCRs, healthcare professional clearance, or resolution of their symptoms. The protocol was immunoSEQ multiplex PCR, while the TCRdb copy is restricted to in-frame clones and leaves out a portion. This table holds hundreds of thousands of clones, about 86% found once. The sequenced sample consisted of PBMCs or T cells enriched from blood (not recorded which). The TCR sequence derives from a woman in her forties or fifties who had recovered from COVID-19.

The CDR3 reads CASSYRTASNTGELFF. CDR3 sequence (DNA): TGTGCCAGCAGCTACCGGACAGCCTCGAACACCGGGGAGCTGTTTTTT. This rearrangement joins TRBV2 to TRBJ2-2; D possibly corresponds to TRBD1 (6 bases). Looked up from germline, CDR1 is SNHLY and CDR2 is FYNNEI. This CDR3 region has 16 residues. The germline V and J ends were trimmed by 6 bases and 0 bases, with 14 bases remaining between them.